These 9 T cell receptor beta chains came from one sample sequenced in a study of shared clonotypes between healthy human individuals. Method: immunoSEQ multiplex PCR; TCRdb's copy keeps in-frame clones and lacks some. The sample has roughly 320,000 clones; around 86% are singletons. Sequenced: memory CD8+ T cells sorted from blood. Subset specified: CD45RO+ cells pooled with CCR7-negative TemRA cells. The source of these receptors is a man between 18 and 29 years old in good health.

This rearrangement joins TRBV15 to TRBJ1-6; the D gene is possibly TRBD1 (5 bases). CDR3 size: 15 residues. V lost 5 bases and J lost 5, with 13 bases in between. The germline gives CDR1 LNHNV, CDR2 YYDKDF (reference sequence). The CDR3 sequence: CATSFRDGNNSPLHF. DNA of the CDR3: TGTGCCACCAGCTTCCGGGACGGTAATAATTCACCCCTCCACTTT.

The J gene is TRBJ2-1, the V gene TRBV7-6, with D possibly being TRBD2 (6 bases). This CDR3 has 15 amino acids. The V end lost 0 bases, the J end lost 7 bases, and 13 bases lay between the germline ends. Germline CDR1 SGHVS, CDR2 FNYEAQ. Here the CDR3 DNA reads TGTGCCAGCAGCTTAGCCGGGAGAGGAAGTAATGAGCAGTTCTTC. This sequence encodes CASSLAGRGSNEQFF.

J is TRBJ2-5 and V is TRBV13, with D possibly TRBD1 on 5 matching bases. V dropped 4 bases and J dropped 2 bases, with 8 bases sitting between them. CDR3 length: 13 residues. CDR1 and CDR2 from the germline V gene are PRHDT and FYEKMQ (reference sequence). The CDR3 region has the DNA TGTGCCAGCAGCTCGCGACAGCAAGAGACCCAGTACTTC. Translating gives CASSSRQQETQYF.

The rearrangement links TRBV5-1 to TRBJ1-3; D is uncertain. CDR3 size: 11 residues. CDR1 is SGHRS and CDR2 is YFSETQ in the germline V gene. The ends were cut back, 7 bases at V and 7 bases at J, with 9 bases in the middle. The CDR3 bases are TGCGCCAGCTCTTCTGCTAACACCATATATTTT. It specifies CASSSANTIYF.

DNA of the CDR3: TGTGCCAGCAGTATGTCTAGTAGGGCTGAAGCTTTCTTT. Translating gives CASSMSSRAEAFF. The chain carries TRBV7-9 and TRBJ1-1; D gene unclear. The V gene's germline CDR1 is SEHNR and CDR2 FQNEAQ (reference sequence). This CDR3 spans 13 amino acids. Trimming took off 6 bases at V and 6 bases at J, with 14 bases between the two ends.

This clone appeared a single time. The rearrangement uses TRBV7-6 and TRBJ1-2; D is undetermined. The V end lost 1 base, the J end lost 4 bases, and 7 bases lay between the germline ends. Germline V lookup: CDR1 SGHVS, CDR2 FNYEAQ. The CDR3 consists of 13 residues. The CDR3 loop is CASSLDPSYGYTF. As DNA, the CDR3 is TGTGCCAGCAGCTTAGATCCTAGCTATGGCTACACCTTC.

This chain connects TRBV9 to TRBJ2-5, with D perhaps given as TRBD1 or TRBD2 (5 bases each). This CDR3 comprises 14 residues. Germline V gene sequence: CDR1 SGDLS, CDR2 YYNGEE. Trimming left V 0 bases short and J 5 bases short, with 11 bases between. The CDR3 is CASSVGGEWETQYF. The CDR3 DNA is TGTGCCAGCAGCGTAGGAGGGGAATGGGAGACCCAGTACTTC. The variable domain in full, completed from reference TRBV9 and TRBJ2-5, reads DSGVTQTPKHLITATGQRVTLRCSPRSGDLSVYWYQQSLDQGLQFLIQYYNGEERAKGNILERFSAQQFPDLHSELNLSSLELGDSALYFCASSVGGEWETQYFGPGTRLLVL.

This clone was recorded once. This chain uses TRBV12-5 with TRBJ1-5, with a tentative D call TRBD1 (5 bases). CDR1 is LGHNT, CDR2 FRNRAP, per germline. CDR3 length: 14 residues. Between the trimmed V and J ends, which lost 2 bases and 8 bases, there was a span of 13 bases. The CDR3 loop is CASGLIRQGEPQHF. In nucleotides, the CDR3 is TGTGCTAGTGGTTTGATCCGCCAGGGAGAGCCCCAGCATTTT.

V usage is TRBV6-5 and J usage is TRBJ2-1, with D tentatively TRBD2 (6 bases). Germline CDR1 and CDR2: MNHEY and SVGAGI. Trimming removed 4 bases at V and 3 bases at J, with 13 bases between. The length of the CDR3 is 15 residues. In DNA, the CDR3 is TGTGCCAGCAGTTTCATCGGGGGAGGCTACAATGAGCAGTTCTTC. It translates to CASSFIGGGYNEQFF.